This passage covers 14 T cell receptor beta chains from one sample sequenced in a study of blood T cell repertoires in COVID-19. Data came from immunoSEQ multiplex PCR; TCRdb stores just in-frame clones and leaves some out. This sample has 150,000 to 200,000 clones, with less than 85% found just once. The sequencing input was PBMCs or T cells enriched from blood (not recorded which). The receptors shown here come from a man aged 50 to 60 who had recovered from COVID-19.

The V gene is TRBV29-1, the J gene TRBJ1-2; the D is unclear. Germline V gene lookup returns CDR1 SQVTM and CDR2 ANQGSEA. The CDR3 is 11 amino acids. Deletions cut 7 bases from V and 9 bases from J, with 15 bases between. The CDR3 DNA reads TGCAGCGCCGGCTCCTGGAGTCGCTACACCTTC. It yields the protein CSAGSWSRYTF.

V and J are TRBV7-6 and TRBJ1-2; D is undetermined. The V gene's germline CDR1 is SGHVS and CDR2 FNYEAQ. V lost 1 base to trimming and J lost 4 bases, with 7 bases between them. This CDR3 spans 13 amino acids. The CDR3 reads CASSLEGAYGYTF. The CDR3 DNA reads as TGTGCCAGCAGCTTAGAAGGAGCCTATGGCTACACCTTC. Combining the CDR3 with reference TRBV7-6 and TRBJ1-2 gives the whole variable domain GAGVSQSPRYKVTKRGQDVALRCDPISGHVSLYWYRQALGQGPEFLTYFNYEAQQDKSGLPNDRFSAERPEGSISTLTIQRTEQRDSAMYRCASSLEGAYGYTFGSGTRLTVV.

J is TRBJ2-4 and V is TRBV3-1 (or the pseudogene TRBV3-2); 7 bases match TRBD1. The CDR3 totals 15 residues. Germline V gene lookup returns CDR1 LGHDT and CDR2 YNNKEL (reference sequence). J lost 1 base, V lost 1 base, and 1 base had no gene match. The CDR3 DNA follows: TGTGCCAGCAGCCAAGGGACAGGTGCCAAAAACATTCAGTACTTC. Protein: CASSQGTGAKNIQYF.

The gene calls are TRBV15 and TRBJ1-6; 7 nucleotides match TRBD1. This CDR3 has 15 residues. CDR1 LNHNV and CDR2 YYDKDF come from the germline V gene (reference sequence). The V and J ends lost 0 bases and 7 bases, in that order; junction bases with no gene match: 3. CDR3 sequence reads: CATSRDPTGNSPLHF. The DNA of the CDR3 is TGTGCCACCAGCAGAGATCCGACAGGGAATTCACCCCTCCACTTT.

J is TRBJ1-5 and V is TRBV5-1; D ambiguous. The germline CDR1 and CDR2 sequences are SGHRS and YFSETQ. The V and J ends lost 2 bases and 0 bases respectively, with 12 bases between them. This CDR3 is built from 16 residues. The CDR3: CASSLSGPYSNQPQHF. DNA of the CDR3: TGCGCCAGCAGCTTATCCGGTCCATATAGCAATCAGCCCCAGCATTTT.

Concerning this clone itself: The junction departs from the called germline gene at one end, perhaps through a read error. CDR3 protein: CASSTAGQLIPYF. In DNA, the CDR3 is TGTGCCAGTAGTACCGCGGGACAGCTTATCCCTTACTTC. This chain connects TRBV19 to TRBJ1-2; TRBD1 aligns across 7 bases. CDR1 LNHDA and CDR2 SQIVND come from the germline V gene (reference sequence). The CDR3 sequence is 13 residues long.

The V call is TRBV5-4, the J call TRBJ2-2, with 10 bases fitting TRBD1. The CDR3 extends over 16 amino acids. Trimming cost V 0 bases and J 7 bases; bases outside gene matches: 6. From germline, CDR1 is SGHNT and CDR2 YYREEE (reference sequence). CDR3 sequence (DNA): TGTGCCAGCAGCTTGGCGCGACAGGGGGCTGGCGGGGAGCTGTTTTTT. Translating gives CASSLARQGAGGELFF.

In this sample, this clone turned up a few times. This chain uses TRBV29-1 with TRBJ1-3, with D unclear. The CDR3 sequence is 13 residues long. V lost 6 bases and J lost 0, with 9 bases in between. From germline, CDR1 is SQVTM and CDR2 ANQGSEA. The CDR3 spells CSVRHVSGNTIYF. The CDR3 DNA reads as TGCAGCGTCCGACACGTCTCTGGAAACACCATATATTTT.

The table lists this clone with a few counts. This rearrangement joins TRBV18 to TRBJ2-1, with TRBD2 matching over 13 bases. J lost 10 bases, V lost 3 bases, and 6 bases had no gene match. The germline gives CDR1 KGHSH, CDR2 LQKENI. This CDR3 has 15 amino acids. In nucleotides, the CDR3 is TGTGCCAGCTCACCGGGACTAGCGGGGAAGGGCGAGCAGTTCTTC. Its translation: CASSPGLAGKGEQFF.

The chain is built from TRBV3-1 (or the pseudogene TRBV3-2) and TRBJ1-3, with 8 positions matching TRBD1. The J segment lost 4 bases and the V segment lost 5 bases, leaving 4 bases of the junction unmatched. The germline V gene has CDR1 LGHDT and CDR2 YNNKEL (reference sequence). CDR3 length equals 14 residues. The CDR3 nucleotides read TGTGCCAGCAGCTCGACAGGGGCGGGAAACACCATATATTTT. Its translation: CASSSTGAGNTIYF.

The gene calls are TRBV29-1 and TRBJ2-1; TRBD2 is a possible D gene (6 bases). This CDR3 is 15 amino acids long. V lost 4 bases, J lost 4 bases, and 17 bases lay in between. Looked up from germline, CDR1 is SQVTM and CDR2 is ANQGSEA. The CDR3 sequence: CSVGVGAGGYNEQFF. The CDR3, as DNA: TGCAGCGTTGGAGTGGGCGCTGGGGGGTACAATGAGCAGTTCTTC.

The rearrangement uses TRBV29-1 and TRBJ2-7; 9 nucleotides agree with TRBD1. This CDR3 comprises 15 residues. J gave up 1 base and V 2 bases, and 6 bases lay outside the gene matches. Germline V gene sequence: CDR1 SQVTM, CDR2 ANQGSEA. The CDR3 is CSVESPGTGSYEQYF. Here the CDR3 DNA reads TGCAGCGTTGAATCTCCTGGGACAGGGTCCTACGAGCAGTACTTC.

V and J are TRBV10-3 and TRBJ1-1; 8 bases are shared with TRBD1. Unmatched junction bases numbered 4, after V lost 0 bases and J lost 1 base. The CDR3 is 16 residues long. Per germline, CDR1 ENHRY and CDR2 SYGVKD. CDR3 sequence reads: CAISESSQGANTEAFF. As DNA, the CDR3 is TGTGCCATCAGTGAGTCTTCCCAGGGGGCGAACACTGAAGCTTTCTTT.

To note about this clone: No conserved phenylalanine or tryptophan is present at the end of the CDR3, so a read error is the likely explanation. No DNA is shown, since the ends of the CDR3 on it are uncertain; the CDR3 is the one TCRdb lists. V gene TRBV5-6 combines with J gene TRBJ1-2; the D call in the table, TRBD1, was not verified against the DNA. The length of the CDR3 is 11 amino acids, counting both ends. Germline-derived CDR1 and CDR2 are SGHDT and YYEEEE. CDR3 sequence reads: CASSRDTGAAL.